This TCR beta chain emerged from a study of blood T cell repertoires in COVID-19. As for the study in general: Acute-phase and convalescent COVID-19 samples originated in the United States, Italy and Spain. In each case, the material was cDNA or gDNA derived from T cells, B-cell-depleted T cells, or PBMCs.

CDR1 is SGHKS and CDR2 is YYEKEE in the germline V gene (reference sequence). The CDR3 contains 18 residues. Trimming at V came to 3 bases and at J to 2 bases, leaving 5 bases not matched to a gene. As processed by the authors: From reference gene primer amplification, estimates of nucleated cell counts were derived. Method: immunoSEQ multiplex PCR; TCRdb's copy keeps in-frame clones and lacks some. For V, J and clone size, that table is used; D and trimming come from the DNA. The table records 170,000 or so clones, 85% to 90% of them present only once. Input material: peripheral blood. The V call is TRBV5-5, the J call TRBJ2-6; 13 bases align to TRBD2. This TCR was recovered from a man in his fifties with active or convalescent COVID-19. CDR3 in DNA: TGTGCCAGCAGCTCACATGGACTAGCGGGAGCTGGGGCCAACGTCCTGACTTTC. As protein: CASSSHGLAGAGANVLTF.